This T cell receptor (beta chain) stems from a study of blood T cell repertoires in COVID-19. Per the study methods: How many nucleated cells were present was estimated from reference gene primer amplification. The assay was immunoSEQ multiplex PCR, and TCRdb's table has in-frame clones only and misses some. V, J and clone size are those of that table, while D and trimming were read from the DNA. This table holds around 34,000 clones, roughly four fifths found once. This CDR3 contains 11 residues. Germline lookup yields CDR1 SEHNR and CDR2 FQNEAQ (reference sequence). V was pared by 4 bases and J by 5 bases, with 5 bases between.

The sequence derives from a man older than 75 with active or convalescent COVID-19. The chain couples TRBV7-9 to TRBJ1-2; D unclear. Sequenced sample: peripheral blood. The CDR3, as DNA: TGTGCCAGCAGCTACAGTTATGGCTACACCTTC. This translates into CASSYSYGYTF.